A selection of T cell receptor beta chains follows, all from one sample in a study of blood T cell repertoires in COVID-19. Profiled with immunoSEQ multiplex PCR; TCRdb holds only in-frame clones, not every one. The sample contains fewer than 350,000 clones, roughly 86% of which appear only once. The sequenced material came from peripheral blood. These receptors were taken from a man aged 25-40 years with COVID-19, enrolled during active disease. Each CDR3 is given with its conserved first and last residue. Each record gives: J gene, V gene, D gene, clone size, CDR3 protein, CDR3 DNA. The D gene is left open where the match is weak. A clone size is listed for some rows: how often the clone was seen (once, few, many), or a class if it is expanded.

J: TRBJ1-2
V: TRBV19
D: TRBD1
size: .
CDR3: CASSIETGLDYGYTF
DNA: TGTGCCAGTAGTATAGAGACAGGGTTGGACTATGGCTACACCTTC

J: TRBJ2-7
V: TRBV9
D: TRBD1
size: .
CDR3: CASSVRQGYEQYF
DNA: TGTGCCAGCAGCGTTAGACAGGGCTACGAGCAGTACTTC

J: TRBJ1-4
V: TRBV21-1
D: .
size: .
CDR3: CASSKQGEEKLFF
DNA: TGTGCCAGCAGCAAACAGGGTGAGGAAAAACTGTTTTTT

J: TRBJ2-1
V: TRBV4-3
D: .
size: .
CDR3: CASSQGSGTNFYNEQFF
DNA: TGCGCCAGCAGCCAGGGCTCCGGGACAAACTTCTACAATGAGCAGTTCTTC

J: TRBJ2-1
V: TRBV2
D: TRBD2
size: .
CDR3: CASNLQRGAYNEQFF
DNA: TGTGCCAGCAACCTTCAGCGGGGAGCTTACAATGAGCAGTTCTTC

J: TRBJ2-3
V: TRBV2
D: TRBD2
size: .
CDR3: CASSELAGVDTQYF
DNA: TGTGCCAGCAGTGAACTAGCGGGAGTCGATACGCAGTATTTT

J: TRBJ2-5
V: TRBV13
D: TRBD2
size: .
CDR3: CASSWGLAGRETQYF
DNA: TGTGCCAGCAGCTGGGGACTAGCGGGGAGGGAGACCCAGTACTTC

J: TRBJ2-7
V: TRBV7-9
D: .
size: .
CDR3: CASSPSRPWEQYF
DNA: TGTGCCAGCAGCCCTTCTAGGCCCTGGGAGCAGTACTTC

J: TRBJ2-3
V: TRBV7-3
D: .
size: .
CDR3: CASSPRRGTDTQYF
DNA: TGTGCCAGCAGCCCCCGCAGGGGAACAGATACGCAGTATTTT

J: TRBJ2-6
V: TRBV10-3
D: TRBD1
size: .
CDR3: CAISESGTGAGANVLTF
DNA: TGTGCCATCAGTGAGTCGGGGACAGGGGCTGGGGCCAACGTCCTGACTTTC

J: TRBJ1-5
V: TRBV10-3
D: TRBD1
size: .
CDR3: CAISEPGQGNQPQHF
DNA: TGTGCCATCAGTGAACCGGGACAGGGCAATCAGCCCCAGCATTTT

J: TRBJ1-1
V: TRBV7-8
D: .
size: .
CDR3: CASSLGRERGTEAFF
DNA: TGTGCCAGCAGCTTAGGCAGGGAACGCGGCACTGAAGCTTTCTTT

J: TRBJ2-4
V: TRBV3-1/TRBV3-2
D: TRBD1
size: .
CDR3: CASSQTHRDRVAKNIQYF
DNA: TGTGCCAGCAGCCAAACACACCGGGACAGGGTTGCCAAAAACATTCAGTACTTC

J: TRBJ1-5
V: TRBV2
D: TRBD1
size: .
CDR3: CASTKGGTAQPQHF
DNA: TGTGCCAGCACCAAAGGGGGGACAGCTCAGCCCCAGCATTTT

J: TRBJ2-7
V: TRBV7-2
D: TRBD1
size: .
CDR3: CASSPDRFSYEQYF
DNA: TGTGCCAGCAGCCCGGACAGGTTCTCCTACGAGCAGTACTTC

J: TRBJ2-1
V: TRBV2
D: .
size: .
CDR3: CASTDSRYNEQFF
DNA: TGTGCCAGCACGGACAGTAGATACAATGAGCAGTTCTTC

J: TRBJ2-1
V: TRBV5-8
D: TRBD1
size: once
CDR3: CASSGFLTGENEQFF
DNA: TGTGCCAGCAGCGGTTTTCTTACAGGGGAGAATGAGCAGTTCTTC

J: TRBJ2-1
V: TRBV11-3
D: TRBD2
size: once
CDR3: CASSFTSGRVYNEQFF
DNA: TGTGCCAGCAGCTTTACTAGCGGGAGGGTCTACAATGAGCAGTTCTTC

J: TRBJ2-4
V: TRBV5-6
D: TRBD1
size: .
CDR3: CASSLGQGLKNIQYF
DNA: TGTGCCAGCAGCTTGGGACAGGGGCTTAAAAACATTCAGTACTTC

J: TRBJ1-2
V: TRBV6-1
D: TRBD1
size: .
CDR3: CASSPPDREVYGYTF
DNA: TGTGCCAGCAGTCCCCCCGACAGGGAAGTCTATGGCTACACCTTC

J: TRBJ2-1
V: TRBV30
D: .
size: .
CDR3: CAWSGRGEQFF
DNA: TGTGCCTGGAGTGGGAGGGGTGAGCAGTTCTTC

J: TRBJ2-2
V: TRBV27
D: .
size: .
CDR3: CASSSRDSNTGELFF
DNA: TGTGCCAGCAGTTCGAGGGACTCTAACACCGGGGAGCTGTTTTTT

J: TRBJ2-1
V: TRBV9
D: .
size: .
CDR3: CASSVLQATSYNEQFF
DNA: TGTGCCAGCAGCGTATTGCAGGCGACCTCCTACAATGAGCAGTTCTTC

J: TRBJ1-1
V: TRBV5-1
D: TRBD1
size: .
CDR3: CASSLQGGLNTEAFF
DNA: TGCGCCAGCAGCCTGCAAGGGGGCTTGAACACTGAAGCTTTCTTT

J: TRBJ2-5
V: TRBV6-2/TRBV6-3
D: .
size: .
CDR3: CASSQGYETQYF
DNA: TGTGCCAGCAGCCAGGGGTACGAGACCCAGTACTTC

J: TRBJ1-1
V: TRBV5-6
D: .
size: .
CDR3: CASKRTGNTEAFF
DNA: TGTGCCAGCAAAAGAACAGGGAACACTGAAGCTTTCTTT

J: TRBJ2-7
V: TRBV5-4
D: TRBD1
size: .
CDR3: CASSLGQGGEQYF
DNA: TGTGCCAGCAGTCTCGGACAGGGTGGAGAGCAGTACTTC

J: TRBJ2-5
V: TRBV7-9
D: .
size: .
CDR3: CASSPGQGTQETQYF
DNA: TGTGCCAGCAGCCCAGGGCAGGGCACCCAAGAGACCCAGTACTTC

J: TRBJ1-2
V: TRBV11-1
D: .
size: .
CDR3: CASAGDGYGYTF
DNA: TGTGCCTCAGCGGGGGACGGTTATGGCTACACCTTC

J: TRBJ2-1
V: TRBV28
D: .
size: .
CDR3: CASSLGNRVPYNEQFF
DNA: TGTGCCAGCAGTTTGGGCAACAGGGTCCCCTACAATGAGCAGTTCTTC